Sequencing of this T cell receptor beta chain was carried out in a study of sequential checkpoint blockade in melanoma. The assay was immunoSEQ multiplex PCR, and TCRdb's table has in-frame clones only and misses some. The sample has around 35,000 clones, 32% seen once. Study observations and caveats: Tumor T-cell fraction and clonality correlated with PD-L1 and CD8+ counts. Rising tumor T-cell fraction and clonality meant about 30 times likelier benefit. For nivolumab-first patients, baseline tumor clonality was associated with response.

The J segment lost 8 bases and the V segment lost 7 bases, leaving 10 bases of the junction unmatched. Germline CDR1 reads SQVTM; CDR2 reads ANQGSEA. The length of the CDR3 is 13 residues. Treatment specified: randomized to nivolumab then ipilimumab (arm A) or the reverse (arm B). A word on this clone: The antigen remains unidentified.

The chain combines TRBV29-1 with TRBJ2-1, with 8 bases that match TRBD1. This material consisted of tumor tissue (inferred from file names), taken from a patient given nivolumab and ipilimumab in sequence. The sequence was obtained from a human donor with melanoma. This CDR3 reads CSARTGLEDEQFF. CDR3 nucleotide sequence: TGCAGCGCCCGGACAGGGTTGGAAGATGAGCAGTTCTTC.